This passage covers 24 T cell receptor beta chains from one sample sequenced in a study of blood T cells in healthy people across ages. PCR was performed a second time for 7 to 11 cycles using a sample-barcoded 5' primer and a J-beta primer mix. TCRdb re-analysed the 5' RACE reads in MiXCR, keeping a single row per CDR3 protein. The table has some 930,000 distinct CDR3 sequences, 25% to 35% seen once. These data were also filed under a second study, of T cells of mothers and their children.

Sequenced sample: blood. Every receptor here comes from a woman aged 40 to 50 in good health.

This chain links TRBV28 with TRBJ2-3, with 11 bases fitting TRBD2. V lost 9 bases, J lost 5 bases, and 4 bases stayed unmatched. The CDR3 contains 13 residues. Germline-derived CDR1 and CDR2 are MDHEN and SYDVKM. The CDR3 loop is CASSGGAKDTQYF. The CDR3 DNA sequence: TGTGCCAGTAGCGGGGGGGCCAAAGATACGCAGTATTTT.

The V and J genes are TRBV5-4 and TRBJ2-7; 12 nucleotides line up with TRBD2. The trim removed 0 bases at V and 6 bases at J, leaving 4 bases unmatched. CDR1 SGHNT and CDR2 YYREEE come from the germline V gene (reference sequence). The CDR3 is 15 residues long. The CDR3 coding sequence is TGTGCCAGCAGCTTGGGGGCTAGCGGGGGGGTCGAGCAGTACTTC. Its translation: CASSLGASGGVEQYF.

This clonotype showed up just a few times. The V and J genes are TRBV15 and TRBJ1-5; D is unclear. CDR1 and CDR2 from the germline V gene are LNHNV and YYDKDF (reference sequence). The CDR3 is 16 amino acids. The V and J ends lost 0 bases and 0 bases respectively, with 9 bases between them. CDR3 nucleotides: TGTGCCACCAGCAGAGATAGCGGGATTAGCAATCAGCCCCAGCATTTT. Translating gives CATSRDSGISNQPQHF.

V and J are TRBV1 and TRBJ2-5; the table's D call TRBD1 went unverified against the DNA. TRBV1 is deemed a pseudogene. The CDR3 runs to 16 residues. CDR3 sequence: CTSSQSDRARQETQYF. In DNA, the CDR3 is TGCACCAGCAGCCAATCCGACAGGGCCCGACAAGAGACCCAGTACTTC.

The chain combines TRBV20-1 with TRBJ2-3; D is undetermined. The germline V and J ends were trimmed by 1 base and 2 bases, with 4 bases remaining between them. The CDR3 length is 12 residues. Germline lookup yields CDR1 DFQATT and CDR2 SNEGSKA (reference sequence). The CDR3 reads CSARVVTDTQYF. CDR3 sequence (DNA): TGCAGTGCTAGAGTCGTCACAGATACGCAGTATTTT.

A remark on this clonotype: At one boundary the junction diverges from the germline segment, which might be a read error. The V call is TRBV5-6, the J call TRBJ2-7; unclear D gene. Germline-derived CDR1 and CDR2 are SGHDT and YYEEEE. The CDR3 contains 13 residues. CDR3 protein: CASGLVASYEQYF. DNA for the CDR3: TGTGCCAGCGGCTTGGTTGCCTCCTACGAGCAGTACTTC.

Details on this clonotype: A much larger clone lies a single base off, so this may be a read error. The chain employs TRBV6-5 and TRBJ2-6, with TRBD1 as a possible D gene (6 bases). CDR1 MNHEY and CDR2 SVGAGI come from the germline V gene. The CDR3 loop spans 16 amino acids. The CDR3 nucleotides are TGTGCCAGCAGTTACACAGGGTTCGGTGGGGCCAACGTCCGGACTTTC. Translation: CASSYTGFGGANVRTF.

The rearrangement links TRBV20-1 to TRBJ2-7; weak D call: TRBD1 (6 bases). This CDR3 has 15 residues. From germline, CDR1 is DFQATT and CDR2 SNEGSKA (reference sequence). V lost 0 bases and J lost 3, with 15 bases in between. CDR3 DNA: TGCAGTGCTAGAGATGGGGCAGGGGACCGCTACGAGCAGTACTTC. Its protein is CSARDGAGDRYEQYF.

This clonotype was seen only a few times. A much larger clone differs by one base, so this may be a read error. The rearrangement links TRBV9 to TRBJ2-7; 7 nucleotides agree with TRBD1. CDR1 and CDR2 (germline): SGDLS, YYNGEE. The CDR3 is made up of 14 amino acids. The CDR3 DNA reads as TGTGCCTGCAGCGTAGACCAGGGGGTATACGAGCAGTACTTC. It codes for CACSVDQGVYEQYF.

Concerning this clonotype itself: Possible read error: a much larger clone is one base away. In DNA, the CDR3 is TGTACCAGCAGCGTCGGGACAGATATTAACTATGGCTACACCTTC. It yields the protein CTSSVGTDINYGYTF. V and J are TRBV9 and TRBJ1-2; 7 bases map to TRBD1. Per germline, CDR1 SGDLS and CDR2 YYNGEE. This CDR3 comprises 15 residues.

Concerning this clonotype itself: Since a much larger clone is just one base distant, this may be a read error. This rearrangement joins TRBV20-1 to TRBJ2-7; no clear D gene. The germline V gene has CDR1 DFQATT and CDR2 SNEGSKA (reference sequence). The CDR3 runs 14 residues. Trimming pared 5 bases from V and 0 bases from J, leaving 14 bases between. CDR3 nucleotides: TGCAGTGCTTGTTGGGTTGCCGCCTCCTACGAGCAGTACTTC. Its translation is CSACWVAASYEQYF.

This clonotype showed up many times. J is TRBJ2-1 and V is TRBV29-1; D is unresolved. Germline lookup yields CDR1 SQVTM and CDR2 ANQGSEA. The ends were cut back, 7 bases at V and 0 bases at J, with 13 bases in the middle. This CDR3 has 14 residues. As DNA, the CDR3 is TGCAGCGCCCGACTTCTAAGCTCCTACAATGAGCAGTTCTTC. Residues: CSARLLSSYNEQFF.

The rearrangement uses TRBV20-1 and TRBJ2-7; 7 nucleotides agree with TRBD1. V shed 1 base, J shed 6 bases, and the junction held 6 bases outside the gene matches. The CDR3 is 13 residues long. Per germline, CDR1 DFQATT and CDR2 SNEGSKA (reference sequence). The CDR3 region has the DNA TGCAGTGCTAGAGGAGTAGGGGGCGGCGAGCAGTACTTC. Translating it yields CSARGVGGGEQYF.

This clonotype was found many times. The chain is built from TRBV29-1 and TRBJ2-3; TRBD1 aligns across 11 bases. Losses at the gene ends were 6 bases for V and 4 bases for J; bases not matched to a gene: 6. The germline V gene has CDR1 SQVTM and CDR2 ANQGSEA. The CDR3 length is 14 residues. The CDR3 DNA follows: TGCAGCGTCCGAATGGACAGGGGGCCAGATACGCAGTATTTT. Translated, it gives CSVRMDRGPDTQYF.

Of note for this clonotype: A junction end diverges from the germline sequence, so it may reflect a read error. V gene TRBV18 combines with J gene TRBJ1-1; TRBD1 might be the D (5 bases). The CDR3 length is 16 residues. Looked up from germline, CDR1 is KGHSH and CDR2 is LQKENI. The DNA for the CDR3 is TGCGCCAGCTCAGGATCCCCTCAGGGAGTCGGGACTGAAGCTTTCTTT. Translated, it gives CASSGSPQGVGTEAFF.

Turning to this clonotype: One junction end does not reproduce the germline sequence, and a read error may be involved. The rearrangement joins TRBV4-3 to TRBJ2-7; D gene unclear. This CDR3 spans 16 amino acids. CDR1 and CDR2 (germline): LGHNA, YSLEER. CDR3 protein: CASGQALYDFPYEQYF. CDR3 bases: TGCGCCAGCGGCCAAGCTCTTTATGACTTCCCTTACGAGCAGTACTTC.

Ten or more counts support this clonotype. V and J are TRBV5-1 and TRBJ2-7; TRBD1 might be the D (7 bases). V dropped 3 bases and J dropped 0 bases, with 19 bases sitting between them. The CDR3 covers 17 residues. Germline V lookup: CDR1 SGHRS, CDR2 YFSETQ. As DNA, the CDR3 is TGCGCCAGCAGCTCACCTGGAGGGGGCGAATACTCCTACGAGCAGTACTTC. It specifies CASSSPGGGEYSYEQYF.

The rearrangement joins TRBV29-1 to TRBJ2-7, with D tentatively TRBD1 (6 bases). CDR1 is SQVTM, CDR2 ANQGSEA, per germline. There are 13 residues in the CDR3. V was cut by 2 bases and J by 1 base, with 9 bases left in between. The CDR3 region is CSVELGQSYEQYF. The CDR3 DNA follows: TGCAGCGTTGAACTTGGACAGTCCTACGAGCAGTACTTC.

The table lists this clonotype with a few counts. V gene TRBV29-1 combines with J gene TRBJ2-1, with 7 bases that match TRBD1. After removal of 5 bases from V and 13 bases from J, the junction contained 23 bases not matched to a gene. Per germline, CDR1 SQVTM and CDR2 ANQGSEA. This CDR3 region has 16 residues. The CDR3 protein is CSVSSHDREPQETQFF. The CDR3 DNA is TGCAGCGTTTCGTCCCATGACAGGGAACCTCAAGAGACCCAGTTCTTC.

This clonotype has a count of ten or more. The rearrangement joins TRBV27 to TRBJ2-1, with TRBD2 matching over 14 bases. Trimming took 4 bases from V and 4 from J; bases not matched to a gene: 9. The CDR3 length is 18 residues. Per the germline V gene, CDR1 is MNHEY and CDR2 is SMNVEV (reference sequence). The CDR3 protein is CASSYSGLAGGLYNEQFF. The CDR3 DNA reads TGTGCCAGCAGTTATTCCGGACTAGCGGGGGGACTGTACAATGAGCAGTTCTTC.

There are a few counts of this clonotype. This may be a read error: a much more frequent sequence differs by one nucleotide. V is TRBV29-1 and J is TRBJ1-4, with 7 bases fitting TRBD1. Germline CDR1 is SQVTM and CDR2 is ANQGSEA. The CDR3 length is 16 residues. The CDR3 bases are TGCAGCGTTGTGGACAGGACCTTCCTTACTAATGAAAAACGGTTTTTT. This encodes CSVVDRTFLTNEKRFF.

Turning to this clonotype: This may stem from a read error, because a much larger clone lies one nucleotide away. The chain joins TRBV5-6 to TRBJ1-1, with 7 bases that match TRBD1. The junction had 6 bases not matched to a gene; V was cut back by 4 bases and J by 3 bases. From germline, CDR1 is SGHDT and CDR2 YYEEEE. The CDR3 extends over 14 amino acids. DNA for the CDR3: TGTGCCAGCAGCCCCGGACAGGCGGACACTGAAGCTTTCTTT. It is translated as CASSPGQADTEAFF.

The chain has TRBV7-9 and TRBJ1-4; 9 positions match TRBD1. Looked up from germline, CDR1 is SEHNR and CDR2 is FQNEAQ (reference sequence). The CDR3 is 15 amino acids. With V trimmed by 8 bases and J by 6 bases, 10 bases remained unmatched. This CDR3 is CASRARRDRDEKLFF. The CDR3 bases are TGTGCCAGCCGCGCCCGGAGGGACAGGGATGAAAAACTGTTTTTT.

The CDR3, as DNA: TGTGCCAGCAGCCCAGCCCCGACAGGGGCAGGTGAGCAGTACTTC. It is translated as CASSPAPTGAGEQYF. The rearrangement uses TRBV7-2 and TRBJ2-7, with TRBD1 matching over 8 bases. Looked up from germline, CDR1 is SGHTA and CDR2 is FQGNSA. The CDR3 loop spans 15 amino acids. The V gene end was trimmed by 5 bases and the J gene end by 7 bases; junction bases not matched to a gene: 13.